Sequencing of this T cell receptor beta chain was carried out in a study of Ad26.COV2.S vaccination and SARS-CoV-2 variants. Sequenced by immunoSEQ multiplex PCR; TCRdb stores in-frame clones only, minus some. Of 330,000 or so clones in the sample, roughly nine tenths were seen once. Sample treatment: 19 received Ad26.COV2.S at low or high dose, single or two shots; roughly 5 received placebo; per-sample allocation not given. Sampling was done on day 63 after the first vaccine or placebo injection. The CDR3 loop spans 15 amino acids. Germline-derived CDR1 and CDR2 are LGHDT and YNNKEL (reference sequence). Trimming cost V 1 base and J 4 bases, with 13 bases left between them.

The clonotype was recovered from a person aged 18-65 years who received the Ad26.COV2.S COVID-19 vaccine or a placebo. This specimen was peripheral blood, taken in a trial of Ad26.COV2.S vaccine versus placebo. V and J are TRBV3-1 (or the pseudogene TRBV3-2) and TRBJ1-1; D gene uncertain. CDR3 residues: CASSQGSGSGTEAFF. In DNA form, the CDR3 reads TGTGCCAGCAGCCAAGGCTCAGGTTCTGGCACTGAAGCTTTCTTT.